This is a list of T cell receptor beta chains from one sample in a study of blood T cell repertoires in COVID-19. The data were produced by immunoSEQ multiplex PCR, yet TCRdb's version contains in-frame clones alone and is incomplete. Among 200,000 to 250,000 clones, 86% were seen once, and the ten largest hold 3% to 3.5%. The source material was PBMCs or T cells enriched from blood (not recorded which). Source of these receptors: a woman aged 45-65 years in a cohort exposed to, infected with or recovered from COVID-19 (not recorded which). CDR3s include the opening cysteine and the closing phenylalanine or tryptophan. A D gene is named only where the DNA matches it firmly. Part of the rows lack a size; the others show once, few, many or a class for expanded clones.

TRBV5-4	.	.	TRBJ1-2	TGTGCCAGCAGCTTAGGGCAGGGGCGAAACTATGGCTACACCTTC	CASSLGQGRNYGYTF
TRBV6-1	.	.	TRBJ1-2	TGTGCCAGCAGTGAAGTGGGAGGCGGGTCCCCCTTTGGTGGCTACACCTTC	CASSEVGGGSPFGGYTF
TRBV7-2	.	.	TRBJ1-1	TGTGCCAGCAGTACCGGGGTGAACACTGAAGCTTTCTTT	CASSTGVNTEAFF
TRBV30	TRBD1	.	TRBJ1-1	TGTGCCTGGGACAGGGGGCGCGGGGAACCGAGAGCTTTCTTT	CAWDRGRGEPRAFF
TRBV3-1/TRBV3-2	.	.	TRBJ1-6	TGTGCCAGCAGCCAAGGGTCCCCGGGGGATTCACCCCTCCACTTT	CASSQGSPGDSPLHF
TRBV29-1	.	.	TRBJ1-1	TGCAGCGCCAGAGGTAGCTCCCGTGAAGCTTTCTTT	CSARGSSREAFF
TRBV19	.	once	TRBJ1-1	TGTGCCAGTAGTAAGGCAGCAGGGGTCACTGAAGCTTTCTTT	CASSKAAGVTEAFF
TRBV9	TRBD1	.	TRBJ2-4	TGTGCCAGCAGCGCCACGGACAGGGATGGGGCCAAAAACATTCAGTACTTC	CASSATDRDGAKNIQYF
TRBV4-1	.	few	TRBJ2-5	TGCGCCAGCAGCCAAGAAATGAGACAAGAGACCCAGTACTTC	CASSQEMRQETQYF
TRBV7-6	.	.	TRBJ1-5	TGTGCCAGCAGTCAAGGCGCAGGGGCCTTAAATCAGCCCCAGCATTTT	CASSQGAGALNQPQHF
TRBV5-1	TRBD2	.	TRBJ2-5	TGCGCCAGCAGCGGTGCGGGGGGCGTGATCCAAGAGACCCAGTACTTC	CASSGAGGVIQETQYF
TRBV18	TRBD1	.	TRBJ1-5	TGTGCCAGCTCACCGACAGGGGTTGTGGGGCACAATCAGCCCCAGCATTTT	CASSPTGVVGHNQPQHF
TRBV10-2	.	.	TRBJ2-3	TGCGCCAGCAGACCGACACAGGCTGGTACAGATACGCAGTATTTT	CASRPTQAGTDTQYF
TRBV11-2	.	.	TRBJ2-7	TGTGCCAGCAGCTTAGATCTGACTGTCTACGAGCAGTACTTC	CASSLDLTVYEQYF
TRBV6-5	TRBD2	.	TRBJ2-3	TGTGCCACTACTAGCGGTGGAGATACGCAGTATTTT	CATTSGGDTQYF
TRBV28	.	.	TRBJ1-1	TGTACCAGCAGTTTATGGATTGCCCCCGGGGGAGGGGCCGACACTGAAGCTTTCTTT	CTSSLWIAPGGGADTEAFF
TRBV7-9	.	.	TRBJ1-2	TGTGCCAGCAGCTTAGGAGGAAAAGGCTACACCTTC	CASSLGGKGYTF
TRBV27	.	.	TRBJ2-5	TGTGCCAGCAGTTTCTACCCTCCCCAGGAGCGGCCCCGTCAAGAGACCCAGTACTTC	CASSFYPPQERPRQETQYF
TRBV7-7	TRBD1	.	TRBJ1-5	TGTGCTAGCATTTCCCGACAGGGGGTATTCCGCAATCAGCCCCAGCATTTT	CASISRQGVFRNQPQHF
TRBV6-6	TRBD2	once	TRBJ2-5	TGTGCCAGCAGTCGACTAGCGGGTAAACCACAAGAGACCCAGTACTTC	CASSRLAGKPQETQYF
TRBV28	.	.	TRBJ1-3	TGTGCCACCTCCAGGGGTGGAAACACCATATATTTT	CATSRGGNTIYF
TRBV5-1	.	.	TRBJ1-1	TGCGCCAGCAGCCCCGGGGGGGGCACTGAAGCTTTCTTT	CASSPGGGTEAFF
TRBV10-3	TRBD1	.	TRBJ1-1	TGTGCCATCAGTTTACAGGGGATGAACACTGAAGCTTTCTTT	CAISLQGMNTEAFF
TRBV12-3/TRBV12-4	TRBD1	.	TRBJ2-7	TGTGCCAGCAGGTTGACAGGGGACTACGAGCAGTACTTC	CASRLTGDYEQYF
TRBV29-1	TRBD1	.	TRBJ1-2	TGCAGCGTTGAAGTCCAGGGGGGAGTCTATGGCTACACCTTC	CSVEVQGGVYGYTF
TRBV9	.	once	TRBJ2-2	TGTGCCCGCGGGGGCGGGGGAGTCACCGGGGAGCTGTTTTTT	CARGGGGVTGELFF
TRBV5-6	.	.	TRBJ1-1	TGTGCCAGCAGCCCCCTAGGCCAGCGCCTTGCTTTCTTT	CASSPLGQRLAFF
TRBV7-8	TRBD1	.	TRBJ1-5	TGTGCCAGCAGCCCTAGACGCTGGACAGGGGGGCGTCCCCAGCATTTT	CASSPRRWTGGRPQHF
TRBV7-9	TRBD1	once	TRBJ2-3	TGTGCCAGCAACCACCCCGGGACAGGTATTGAGTATTTT	CASNHPGTGIEYF
TRBV18	.	.	TRBJ1-4	TGTGCCAGCTCACCATACGGCCCGGGAACTAATGAAAAACTGTTTTTT	CASSPYGPGTNEKLFF
TRBV7-2	TRBD1	.	TRBJ1-4	TGTGCCAGCAGCATACGTACAGGGGGCGGGTCGGCTAATGAAAAACTGTTTTTT	CASSIRTGGGSANEKLFF
TRBV11-3	TRBD2	.	TRBJ2-2	TGTGCCAGCAGCTCCGAGCGGGGGGGCAACACCGGGGAGCTGTTTTTT	CASSSERGGNTGELFF
TRBV27	.	.	TRBJ1-2	TGTGCCAGCAGTCCACGGACAGAGGCTGGCTACACCTTC	CASSPRTEAGYTF
TRBV5-1	.	.	TRBJ1-2	TGCGCCAGCAGCTTGGGAACGACAGCAGGATATGGCTACACCTTC	CASSLGTTAGYGYTF
TRBV4-3	.	.	TRBJ1-1	TGCGCCAGCAGCCAAAATATTGAGACTGAAGCTTTCTTT	CASSQNIETEAFF
TRBV29-1	.	once	TRBJ1-2	TGCAGCGTTGATCGTTTCGCGGGGGCGCATGGCTACACCTTC	CSVDRFAGAHGYTF
TRBV7-2	TRBD1	.	TRBJ1-1	TGTGCCAGCAGCCTACGGACAGGGGGCATGGGGAACACTGAAGCTTTCTTT	CASSLRTGGMGNTEAFF
TRBV5-6	.	once	TRBJ1-2	TGTGCCAGCAGCTTTTCCCTCCGGAGTTACGGTGGCTACACCTTC	CASSFSLRSYGGYTF
TRBV11-2	TRBD1	.	TRBJ2-2	TGTGCCAGCAGCTTGAGGGGACAGGGGGACGCCGGGGAGCTGTTTTTT	CASSLRGQGDAGELFF
TRBV13	.	.	TRBJ1-2	TGTGCCAGCAGCTTAAAATACCTCCCAGAGCGTAGTGGTGGCTACACCTTC	CASSLKYLPERSGGYTF
TRBV2	TRBD1	.	TRBJ2-5	TGTGCCAGCAGCGTACAGGGGCCAGAGACCCAGTACTTC	CASSVQGPETQYF
TRBV4-2	TRBD1	.	TRBJ1-1	TGTGCCAGCAGCTTAGGGACAGGGGAGTACACTGAAGCTTTCTTT	CASSLGTGEYTEAFF
TRBV27	TRBD1	.	TRBJ1-1	TGTGCCAGCAGCCGCCGGAAGGAGGGGGCAACTGAAGCTTTCTTT	CASSRRKEGATEAFF
TRBV19	TRBD1	.	TRBJ2-7	TGTGCCAGTAGTGGACAGGGGCTCCCCTACGAGCAGTACTTC	CASSGQGLPYEQYF
TRBV7-8	TRBD1	.	TRBJ1-2	TGTGCCAGCAGCTCTGGACAGGGGTTTGGTGGCTACACCTTC	CASSSGQGFGGYTF
TRBV5-8	TRBD1	.	TRBJ1-2	TGTGCCAGCAGCACGAATCACAGGGGAAGAAACTATGGCTACACCTTC	CASSTNHRGRNYGYTF